These 9 T cell receptor beta chains were all obtained from the same sample, sequenced in a study of OX40 agonist ivuxolimab in advanced cancers. TCRdb keeps only in-frame clones here, not all; method: immunoSEQ multiplex PCR. This table holds some 100,000 clones, roughly 94% found once. The specimen was CD4+ or CD8+ T cells sorted from blood, collected in a trial of the OX40 agonist ivuxolimab. These receptors were collected from an adult with an advanced solid tumor such as melanoma, head and neck, liver or kidney cancer.

This chain uses TRBV6-5 with TRBJ2-3; D is tentatively TRBD1 or TRBD2 (6 bases each). Per the germline V gene, CDR1 is MNHEY and CDR2 is SVGAGI. Trimming left V 5 bases short and J 5 bases short, with 11 bases between. The CDR3 is made up of 13 amino acids. The CDR3: CASSRGAGDTQYF. CDR3 sequence (DNA): TGTGCCAGCAGTAGGGGGGCCGGAGATACGCAGTATTTT.

J is TRBJ2-3 and V is TRBV5-1, with D uncertain. Germline CDR1 SGHRS, CDR2 YFSETQ. The CDR3 consists of 15 residues. Trimming removed 1 base from V and 0 bases from J, with 9 bases in between. The CDR3 bases are TGCGCCAGCAGCTTGTCGGTAACTAGCACAGATACGCAGTATTTT. Translation: CASSLSVTSTDTQYF.

The rearrangement links TRBV2 to TRBJ1-5; D is possibly TRBD1 (6 bases). Trimming took 4 bases from V and 0 from J, leaving 19 bases between them. CDR1 SNHLY and CDR2 FYNNEI come from the germline V gene. The CDR3 is 18 residues long. CDR3 sequence reads: CASSVGGGWAPSNQPQHF. The CDR3 coding sequence is TGTGCCAGCAGTGTAGGGGGAGGTTGGGCCCCTAGCAATCAGCCCCAGCATTTT. The full variable domain, rest sourced from reference TRBV2 and TRBJ1-5, is EPEVTQTPSHQVTQMGQEVILRCVPISNHLYFYWYRQILGQKVEFLVSFYNNEISEKSEIFDDQFSVERPDGSNFTLKIRSTKLEDSAMYFCASSVGGGWAPSNQPQHFGDGTRLSIL.

This chain connects TRBV7-2 to TRBJ2-7; D might be TRBD1 (6 bases). From germline, CDR1 is SGHTA and CDR2 FQGNSA. The V end was cut by 4 bases, the J end by 3 bases, with 13 bases between. This CDR3 is built from 14 residues. The CDR3 DNA follows: TGTGCCAGCAGCTACAGGGTCTCGGGCTACGAGCAGTACTTC. Residues: CASSYRVSGYEQYF.

This clone was seen more than once but under ten times. This sequence joins TRBV6-6 and TRBJ1-3, with 8 bases aligning to TRBD1. Germline V gene sequence: CDR1 MNHNY, CDR2 SVGAGI (reference sequence). The CDR3 totals 15 residues. Trimming took 2 bases from V and 4 from J; bases not matched to a gene: 4. The CDR3 DNA follows: TGTGCCAGCAGTTACCTGACAGGGGTCGGAAACACCATATATTTT. This gives the protein CASSYLTGVGNTIYF.

The chain combines TRBV5-6 with TRBJ2-5; tentatively, D is TRBD1 (5 bases). The V and J ends lost 3 bases and 5 bases respectively, with 11 bases between them. This CDR3 comprises 13 residues. Germline V gives CDR1 SGHDT, CDR2 YYEEEE. This chain's CDR3 is CASSWGPAETQYF. CDR3 sequence (DNA): TGTGCCAGCAGCTGGGGCCCCGCGGAGACCCAGTACTTC.

J is TRBJ2-7 and V is TRBV11-2, with D uncertain. CDR3 length: 11 residues. Germline V lookup: CDR1 SGHAT, CDR2 FQNNGV. V was clipped by 4 bases and J by 5 bases, with 6 bases between them. CDR3 residues: CASSSFDEQYF. CDR3 DNA sequence: TGTGCCAGCAGCTCCTTTGACGAGCAGTACTTC.

The chain recombines TRBV2 with TRBJ2-7; 9 nucleotides agree with TRBD1. The CDR3 runs 15 residues. Germline trimming cut 3 bases from V and 5 bases from J; bases unmatched to any gene: 8. Germline values: CDR1 SNHLY, CDR2 FYNNEI. CDR3 amino acids: CASSDGYRGHHEQYF. The CDR3 DNA sequence: TGTGCCAGCAGTGATGGATACAGGGGGCACCACGAGCAGTACTTC.

This chain connects TRBV9 to TRBJ1-1; D is unresolved. With 1 base removed from V and 0 bases from J, the gap between germline ends came to 10 bases. The germline V gene encodes CDR1 SGDLS and CDR2 YYNGEE. The CDR3 length is 15 residues. This chain's CDR3 is CASSVRSGVNTEAFF. CDR3 bases: TGTGCCAGCAGCGTAAGGTCAGGAGTGAACACTGAAGCTTTCTTT.